This T cell receptor beta chain appears in the sequencing data of a study of blood T cell repertoires in COVID-19. Overall study context: Both acute and convalescent COVID-19 samples were obtained from the United States, Italy and Spain. PBMCs, B-cell-depleted T cells, or T cells provided the cDNA or gDNA that made up the material.

V lost 0 bases to trimming and J lost 6 bases; unmatched junction nucleotides: 10. The germline V gene encodes CDR1 LGHNA and CDR2 YNFKEQ. The CDR3 is 17 residues long. Under the authors' procedure: From reference gene primer amplification, estimates of nucleated cell counts were derived. The repertoire was sequenced with immunoSEQ multiplex PCR; TCRdb's copy has only in-frame clones and lacks some. From that table come the V and J calls and clone size; the DNA was used to work out D and trimming. The sample lists about 360,000 clones, 85% to 90% occurring once. Sequenced material: peripheral blood. This chain uses TRBV4-2 with TRBJ2-1, with 8 bases aligning to TRBD2. The receptor's source is a human donor in a cohort sampled during active COVID-19. The CDR3: CASSQDPGVAGRNEQFF. For the CDR3, the DNA is TGTGCCAGCAGCCAAGATCCAGGGGTAGCGGGACGCAATGAGCAGTTCTTC.